The clone carrying this TCR beta chain was picked up many times. The antigen is unknown. Individual cDNA molecules had unique molecular identifiers attached to them by the library. In the source study's methods: With a range of about 23,224 to 750,000, the median per sample was about 92,000 TCRs. TCRdb re-called the RACE reads with MiXCR, one entry per CDR3 protein. The V and J calls and clone size come from TCRdb's table, not from the authors' own analysis. The table lists roughly 30,000 distinct CDR3 sequences, 6.5% to 9% of them singletons, with approximately 9.9% in the top ten. Trimming pared 1 base from V and 0 bases from J, leaving 7 bases between. The CDR3 length is 14 residues. Germline loops: CDR1 SGHRS, CDR2 YFSETQ. These data come from a study of human T cells and chemical hapten exposure. Study overall: Yields of TCR per sample differed, chiefly owing to small differences in pooled library volume.

The sample's time point: healthy volunteer bleed at 2 weeks. Total RNA came from unfractionated whole blood. Whole-study findings and limits: Counts of TCRs above 1 in 1000 frequency stayed unchanged with DPC sensitization.

The sequenced sample was whole blood. This rearrangement joins TRBV5-1 to TRBJ1-1; D unresolved. The sequence was collected from a human donor in good health. Some clones in this sample may be carry-over from other donors' samples. The DNA for the CDR3 is TGCGCCAGCAGCTTGCAGGCTATGAACACTGAAGCTTTCTTT. Protein product: CASSLQAMNTEAFF. The variable domain in full, completed from reference TRBV5-1 and TRBJ1-1, reads KAGVTQTPRYLIKTRGQQVTLSCSPISGHRSVSWYQQTPGQGLQFLFEYFSETQRNKGNFPGRFSGRQFSNSRSEMNVSTLELGDSALYLCASSLQAMNTEAFFGQGTRLTVV.